Listed here are 5 T cell receptor beta chains from one sample, sequenced in a study of patients and donors after allogeneic stem cell transplantation. One entry per CDR3 protein, called by TCRdb with MiXCR from the RT-PCR reads. This table has about 200,000 distinct CDR3 sequences, 40% to 45% appearing once. The sample consisted of blood, either unsorted or a sorted T cell fraction (not recorded which). The source of these receptors is a human donor who was either an allogeneic HSCT recipient or a stem cell or donor lymphocyte infusion donor (not recorded which). It is not recorded whose cells these are; they may come from a transplant donor.

V gene TRBV4-3 combines with J gene TRBJ1-1; a weak D match, TRBD1 (5 bases). Per the germline V gene, CDR1 is LGHNA and CDR2 is YSLEER. This CDR3 spans 16 amino acids. V was trimmed by 1 base and J by 3 bases, leaving 15 bases between them. The CDR3 region is CASSQVDRGVDTEAFF. CDR3 DNA: TGCGCCAGCAGCCAAGTGGATAGGGGCGTCGACACTGAAGCTTTCTTT.

This rearrangement joins TRBV15 to TRBJ2-3, with TRBD2 identical over 11 bases. Per the germline V gene, CDR1 is LNHNV and CDR2 is YYDKDF (reference sequence). V shed 3 bases, J shed 3 bases, and the junction held 5 bases outside the gene matches. The CDR3 is made up of 16 amino acids. As DNA, the CDR3 is TGTGCCACCAGCAGCACACGGACTAGCGGGACAGATACGCAGTATTTT. Protein: CATSSTRTSGTDTQYF.

The CDR3 loop is CASSSSLSTSNHGYTF. The CDR3 DNA is TGTGCCAGCTCATCTTCCTTATCGACTTCAAACCATGGCTACACCTTC. The chain has TRBV18 and TRBJ1-2; D uncertain. The V gene's germline CDR1 is KGHSH and CDR2 LQKENI. CDR3 length equals 16 residues. V shed 5 bases and J shed 6 bases, with 22 bases lying between them.

This clonotype was counted between two and nine times. The chain links TRBV12-3 or TRBV12-4 to TRBJ1-1, with D possibly matching TRBD1 (6 bases). With 2 bases removed from V and 8 bases from J, the gap between germline ends came to 21 bases. CDR3 size: 16 residues. The DNA for the CDR3 is TGTGCCAGCAGTTTAAAGCCCCCCCTGGCAGGGGTAGAAGCTTTCTTT. Protein product: CASSLKPPLAGVEAFF.

In this sample, this clonotype turned up a few times. V usage is TRBV5-6 and J usage is TRBJ1-2; the D gene is possibly TRBD1 (6 bases). The V end was cut by 4 bases, the J end by 5 bases, with 12 bases between. The germline gives CDR1 SGHDT, CDR2 YYEEEE. This CDR3 has 13 amino acids. The CDR3 DNA reads as TGTGCCAGCAGCCCACAGGGTCGGTATGGCTACACCTTC. It specifies CASSPQGRYGYTF.